This TCR beta chain was captured by sequencing in a study of response to subunit inactivated influenza vaccine. Overall study results and limits: Few additional T cells are recruited per seasonal influenza vaccination, authors suggested.

Germline V gives CDR1 MNHEY, CDR2 SVGAGI. V lost 1 base and J lost 4; bases outside the gene matches: 5. The CDR3 loop spans 16 amino acids. Each CDR3 protein gets one entry after TCRdb re-called the RT-PCR reads with MiXCR. The table records 500,000 to 750,000 distinct CDR3 sequences, 11% to 15% of them present only once. Concerning this clonotype: Its antigen is unknown.

V and J are TRBV6-5 and TRBJ2-2; 8 bases align to TRBD2. This specimen consisted of PBMCs from blood, obtained approximately 13 days after vaccination. The source is a man aged 50 to 59 who received an inactivated influenza vaccine. The CDR3 sequence: CASSYYRTSFTGELFF. In nucleotides, the CDR3 is TGTGCCAGCAGTTACTACCGGACTAGCTTCACCGGGGAGCTGTTTTTT.